This T cell receptor (beta chain) was sequenced in a study of cytomegalovirus exposure and HLA in healthy donors (dated 2017 in TCRdb). General notes on the study: According to an earlier analysis of several hundred of the donors, about 180 million T cells yielded 117 million unique TCR beta sequences and about 300 Gb of sequence data. An early release that covered more than 550 HLA-typed donors contained about 300 gigabases of sequencing data and 65 million to 100 million unique TCR sequences. Of the roughly 410 genotyped donors, 75% to 85% were placed in the genetic ancestry cluster associated with self-reported Caucasian donors. The study was designed to test whether signatures of past pathogen exposure could be identified by cataloging public T cell receptors. The study used immunosequencing to profile the T cell repertoires of around 600 subjects and linked those repertoires to cytomegalovirus serostatus. Besides the first cohort of 500 to 700 subjects, a separate validation cohort made up of 120 different subjects was used. The study combined high-throughput TCR immunosequencing, statistical association of individual TCRs with disease status, and machine learning to predict cytomegalovirus infection status. To study patterns of TCR occurrence, a later analysis re-analyzed previously published TCR beta repertoires from under 750 donors and added high-resolution HLA genotyping. In the later analysis, no new phenotypic data were used to find candidate immune exposures; instead, reliance was placed on TCR beta sequences and their occurrence across donors. An earlier analysis of approximately 580 of the donors used high-throughput TCR beta sequencing to judge whether each TCR beta V gene segment behaved as functional or pseudogenic. Donor age, sex, ethnicity and CMV serostatus were collected together with the repertoire data. In a later genetic analysis, genome-wide SNP genotypes for about three fifths of the 666 donors were used, and that subset was treated as a discovery cohort. Every discovery cohort repertoire had been produced on one sequencing platform. HLA typing covered class I and class II loci at four-digit resolution. Typing coverage varied by locus: roughly 629-640 donors for A, B, C, DRB1 and DQB1; more than 500 for DQA1; about 600 for DPA1; around 490 for DPB1. A handful of DR-DQ haplotypes were handled as single units for association and clustering because linkage in the cohort was strong. On average, approximately 250,000 unique TCR beta nucleotide sequences were sequenced per donor among a few hundred genotyped donors of the cohort, with 15% to 20% of those sequences being non-productive.

The cohort consisted of some 730 healthy bone marrow donors. All cohort members were sampled while nominally healthy, although unrecorded immune exposures were likely present. The donor was CMV seronegative and belonged to the group of several hundred seronegative cohort members. A peripheral blood sample was collected from each donor, and TCR beta sequencing was performed on peripheral blood mononuclear cells. The Qiagen DNeasy Blood Extraction Kit was used to extract genomic DNA from the blood cell samples. The library was built by means of the immunoSEQ multiplex PCR assay. A mixture of 60 forward primers for TCR Vbeta segments and 13 reverse primers for TCR Jbeta segments was used in the multiplex PCR. A multiplex PCR assay on genomic DNA amplified the CDR3 region of rearranged TCR beta genes. Amplified TCR beta libraries were sequenced as 87-base-pair reads on the Illumina HiSeq System. The paper's data handling went like this. In a later analysis, roughly 80 million unique TCR beta chains were counted across the 650 to 700 repertoires, and some 10 million of these chains were shared by at least two donors. Raw reads were error-corrected and collapsed into unique sequences by a nearest-neighbor algorithm in which closely related sequences were merged to remove PCR and sequencing errors. Alignment of CDR3 sequences to IMGT reference sequences was used to assign V, D and J gene segments. For a sequence to be retained, a match of at least six nucleotides was required to both a V gene segment and a J gene segment. Rearrangements were called productive when the CDR3 lacked stop codons and stayed in frame with V and J; all others were non-productive. CDR3 was defined according to IMGT convention as the region running from the second conserved V-encoded cysteine to the conserved J-encoded phenylalanine. In an earlier analysis of 550 to 650 of the donors, sequences lacking an unambiguous match to a single V gene segment were excluded. An earlier analysis of 500 to 600 of the donors classified V segments as functional when productive rearrangements were above 56.7% and as segregating when the standard deviation between donors was above 5%. A statistical classification framework was built to diagnose cytomegalovirus status from the catalog of TCR beta chain sequences. In a later analysis, V and J genes were assigned by comparing TCR nucleotide sequences against IMGT/GENE-DB human TR gene sequences. In a later analysis, CDR3 sequences and most-parsimonious VDJ recombination scenarios were assigned using the TCRdist pipeline. In a later analysis, each TCR beta chain was defined by its CDR3 amino acid sequence together with its V-gene family, and reads lacking a unique V-gene family were excluded. To address suspected cross-contamination and a sequencing artifact, a later analysis removed around 590 highly shared, low-generation-probability nucleotide sequences. In a later analysis, a clonal expansion index was calculated for each public chain from normalized within-repertoire ranks of inferred template counts. In a later analysis, generation probabilities were computed using a VDJ recombination model fitted to out-of-frame rearrangements, and the results were checked against IGoR. A later analysis scored TCR-TCR, TCR-HLA and TCR-CMV co-occurrence with hypergeometric tests, applying a repertoire-size bias correction to TCR pairs. To estimate false discovery rates, a later analysis permuted the HLA or CMV assignments 20 times. A later analysis grouped co-occurring TCRs with DBSCAN, adding TCRdist sequence similarity when clustering within HLA-allele-positive subsets. Repertoires with fewer than 30,000 or more than 120,000 public chains, plus five repertoires with anomalous nucleotide sharing, were excluded from co-occurrence clustering. TCRdb re-hosts the immuneACCESS table, in-frame sequences only. Its copies lack some clones; in the studies checked, an unresolved V gene accounts for under half of them, and the cause for the rest is not known. The DNA was the basis for D and trimming; V, J and clone size are from that table. In all, the sample holds 150,000 to 200,000 clones, and approximately 81% of those were seen once. Around 2.6% of the sample belongs to the ten largest clones.

General study outcomes and caveats: Compared with the 666-donor mean, donors in an Asian-associated ancestry cluster had fewer N-insertions in productive TCRs, according to a later genetic analysis. A total of fewer than 200 TCR beta chains were listed by the study as associated with cytomegalovirus. In a later analysis, most CMV-associated TCR beta chains were found to appear HLA-restricted, with HLA associations seemingly driven largely by CMV exposure. Because HLA typing was unavailable for some donors at each locus, only the typed subset was used in association tests. In vitro tests confirmed that a few of the cytomegalovirus-associated TCR beta chains recognize cytomegalovirus antigens. The presence/absence analyses assumed that sequencing depth was roughly uniform across donors, and that assumption may not be true. The authors suggested that the approach could potentially be extended to other disease states and immunological phenotypes. While some public TCRs were present in many individuals, most TCR sequences turned up only very rarely across donors. A further reported finding was that TCR beta sequences accurately predicted the HLA-A and HLA-B alleles for most subjects in the first cohort. Immune exposure information for the cohort was limited to CMV serostatus. Because the 87-base-pair reads could not distinguish some IMGT-functional V segments, including TRBV6-2 and TRBV6-3, those segments were excluded. About 15 rarely observed V segments, including chromosome 9 orphons, were excluded from the earlier analysis of just under 600 of the donors because counts were too low. A later analysis found that TCR association rates varied across HLA loci, with DRB1 alleles showing the most associated TCRs and HLA-C alleles the fewest. The classifier was reported to diagnose cytomegalovirus status with high specificity and sensitivity in both the original cohort and the validation cohort. Correlated functional status among segregating V segments might be attributable to linkage disequilibrium, but an unknown experimental factor could not be ruled out. A later genetic analysis associated a missense DCLRE1C variant with V-gene and J-gene trimming of TCR beta chains, and an independent cohort replicated the association. In an earlier analysis of some 500 of the donors, most TCR beta V segments appeared in productive rearrangements about 90% or about 30% of the time, broadly matching IMGT annotations. At a false discovery rate of 0.05, a later analysis linked some 18,000 TCR beta sequences to specific HLA alleles. Several of the top co-occurrence clusters appeared to be linked to parvovirus B19, influenza, CMV and Epstein-Barr virus, according to a later analysis. Only TCR beta chains were sequenced in this cohort, and the absence of alpha or paired-chain data limited detectable features. When HLA alleles, especially DR and DQ, strongly co-occurred, attributing TCR associations to individual alleles was difficult. A cluster of highly shared sequence variants was judged likely to be a technical artifact of the sequencing pipeline. A later analysis found that HLA-associated TCR beta chains were more clonally expanded and had lower generation probabilities than equally common non-associated chains.

The cysteine opens and the phenylalanine closes a CDR3 of 16 amino acids. The retained sequence is limited to the CDR3, 48 bases, with the frame set at the first base. CDR1 and CDR2 were assigned from the germline V gene as SGDLS and YYNGEE. Here V drops 5 bases and J drops 5 bases, and the junction holds 15 bases not matched to any gene. Concerning this clone itself: Its antigen remains undetermined. No qualities accompany the bases; no much larger clone lies one base away.

The V gene is TRBV9 and the J gene is TRBJ1-2, with TRBD1 identical over 7 junction bases. The sequence came from a female donor in good health and CMV-seronegative. Sequenced sample: PBMCs. CDR3 sequence: CASSAPGQSLRYGYTF. The DNA sequence reads TGTGCCAGCAGTGCACCGGGACAGTCCCTTCGTTATGGCTACACCTTC.